These 9 T cell receptor beta chains were all obtained from the same sample, sequenced in a study of blood T cell repertoires in COVID-19. Profiled with immunoSEQ multiplex PCR; TCRdb holds only in-frame clones, not every one. Among over 65,000 clones listed, around 90% were seen once. Sequenced material: peripheral blood. All receptors derive from an elderly woman with acute or convalescent COVID-19.

The chain recombines TRBV20-1 with TRBJ1-6; D gene ambiguous. Germline values: CDR1 DFQATT, CDR2 SNEGSKA (reference sequence). This CDR3 is built from 14 residues. Trimming stripped 3 bases from V and 9 bases from J, with 15 bases between. The CDR3 nucleotides are TGCAGTGCTAGTTTATCCAGATTTGGTTCACCCCTCCACTTT. This encodes CSASLSRFGSPLHF.

V gene TRBV2 combines with J gene TRBJ2-1; TRBD2 is a possible D gene (6 bases). The CDR3 has 13 residues. Germline V gene sequence: CDR1 SNHLY, CDR2 FYNNEI. V shed 9 bases and J shed 5 bases, with 14 bases lying between them. The CDR3 DNA follows: TGTGCCAGAGGGACTCCTAACCACAATGAGCAGTTCTTC. Translated: CARGTPNHNEQFF. The full variable domain, rest sourced from reference TRBV2 and TRBJ2-1, is EPEVTQTPSHQVTQMGQEVILRCVPISNHLYFYWYRQILGQKVEFLVSFYNNEISEKSEIFDDQFSVERPDGSNFTLKIRSTKLEDSAMYFCARGTPNHNEQFFGPGTRLTVL.

This sequence joins TRBV5-4 and TRBJ2-3, with TRBD1 matching 7 bases. The CDR3 covers 15 residues. Germline V gene lookup returns CDR1 SGHNT and CDR2 YYREEE (reference sequence). V was pared by 0 bases and J by 2 bases, with 3 bases of the junction left unmatched. CDR3 residues: CASSLGTGNTDTQYF. CDR3 DNA: TGTGCCAGCAGCTTGGGGACAGGAAACACAGATACGCAGTATTTT.

The V gene is TRBV7-9, the J gene TRBJ2-1; TRBD1 matches 9 bases. The CDR3 consists of 17 residues. Germline CDR1 SEHNR, CDR2 FQNEAQ (reference sequence). Losses at the gene ends were 3 bases for V and 3 bases for J; bases not matched to a gene: 9. CDR3 in amino acids: CASSFYAGTGNYNEQFF. In nucleotides, the CDR3 is TGTGCCAGCAGCTTCTATGCCGGGACAGGGAACTACAATGAGCAGTTCTTC.

The rearrangement uses TRBV3-1 (or the pseudogene TRBV3-2) and TRBJ2-5; a weak D match, TRBD2 (5 bases). Germline V gives CDR1 LGHDT, CDR2 YNNKEL (reference sequence). The CDR3 loop spans 12 amino acids. The germline V and J ends were trimmed by 8 bases and 3 bases, with 10 bases remaining between them. CDR3 residues: CASSRGKETQYF. CDR3 bases: TGTGCCAGCTCCCGGGGAAAAGAGACCCAGTACTTC.

The chain is built from TRBV5-1 and TRBJ1-5; 9 bases match TRBD1. The CDR3 is 15 amino acids. V lost 0 bases to trimming and J lost 6 bases; unmatched junction nucleotides: 4. Germline CDR1 and CDR2: SGHRS and YFSETQ. The CDR3 nucleotides are TGCGCCAGCAGCTTGGATGGGACAGGGAGTCAGCCCCAGCATTTT. This translates into CASSLDGTGSQPQHF.

The chain has TRBV19 and TRBJ2-7; perhaps TRBD1 as D (5 bases). Per germline, CDR1 LNHDA and CDR2 SQIVND (reference sequence). The length of the CDR3 is 15 residues. Trimming left V 0 bases short and J 5 bases short, with 14 bases between. The CDR3 is CASSIERQGRNEQYF. Here the CDR3 DNA reads TGTGCCAGTAGTATAGAAAGGCAGGGAAGAAACGAGCAGTACTTC.

The J gene is TRBJ1-2, the V gene TRBV18; D ambiguous. Germline-derived CDR1 and CDR2 are KGHSH and LQKENI. The CDR3 has 15 residues. V dropped 1 base and J dropped 4 bases, with 13 bases sitting between them. CDR3 protein: CASSPQRASSYGYTF. CDR3 nucleotides: TGTGCCAGCTCACCACAGCGTGCCTCCTCCTATGGCTACACCTTC.

The V gene is TRBV5-5, the J gene TRBJ1-5; possibly TRBD1 for D (6 bases). Trimming left V 2 bases short and J 6 bases short, with 15 bases between. The CDR3 spans 15 residues. CDR1 SGHKS and CDR2 YYEKEE come from the germline V gene (reference sequence). CDR3 residues: CASSFQTGSSQPQHF. As DNA, the CDR3 is TGTGCCAGCAGCTTTCAGACAGGTTCTTCTCAGCCCCAGCATTTT.